The TCR beta chain under discussion was sequenced for a study of shared clonotypes between healthy human individuals. Study summary: Three CD4 naive, three CD4 memory, two CD8 naive and one CD8 memory plate were used per donor. Regarding the study as a whole: Sampling included only blood; tissue repertoires likely differ.

Sequencing used immunoSEQ multiplex PCR; TCRdb keeps in-frame clones, though not all of them. The sample shows about 1 million clones, 65% to 80% of them seen only once. CDR1 and CDR2 (germline): MDHEN, SYDVKM. V gave up 2 bases and J gave up 4 bases, with 12 bases separating them. This CDR3 has 14 residues. Partitioning of CD4+ cells yielded a CD45RA+ naive subset and a CD45RA-negative memory subset. This clone was detected only once. Its antigen is still unknown. The sample consisted of memory CD4+ T cells sorted from blood. Subset meaning: CD45RA-negative fraction. The TCR sequence derives from a man aged 18 to 29 in good health. The rearrangement uses TRBV28 and TRBJ2-7; D not certain. The DNA for the CDR3 is TGTGCCAGCAGTTTAAGGAACTTGTTTTACGAGCAGTACTTC. It codes for CASSLRNLFYEQYF.